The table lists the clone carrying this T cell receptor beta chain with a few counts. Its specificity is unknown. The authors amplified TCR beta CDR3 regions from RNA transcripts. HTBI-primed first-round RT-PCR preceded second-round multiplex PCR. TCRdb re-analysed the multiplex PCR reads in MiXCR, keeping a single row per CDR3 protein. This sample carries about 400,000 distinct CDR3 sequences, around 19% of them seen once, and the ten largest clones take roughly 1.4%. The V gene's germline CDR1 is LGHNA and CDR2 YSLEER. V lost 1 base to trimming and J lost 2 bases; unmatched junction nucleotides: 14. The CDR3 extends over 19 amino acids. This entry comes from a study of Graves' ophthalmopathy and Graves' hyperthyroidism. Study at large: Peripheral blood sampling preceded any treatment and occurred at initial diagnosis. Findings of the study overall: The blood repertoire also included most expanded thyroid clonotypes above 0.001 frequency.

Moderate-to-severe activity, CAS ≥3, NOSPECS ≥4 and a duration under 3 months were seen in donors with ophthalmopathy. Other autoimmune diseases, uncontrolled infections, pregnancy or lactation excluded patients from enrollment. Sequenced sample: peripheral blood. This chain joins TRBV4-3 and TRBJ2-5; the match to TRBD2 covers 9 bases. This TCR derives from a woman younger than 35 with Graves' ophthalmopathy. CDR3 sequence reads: CASSQGWRGGALIQETQYF. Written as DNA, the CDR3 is TGCGCCAGCAGCCAAGGGTGGCGGGGGGGGGCCCTGATTCAAGAGACCCAGTACTTC.